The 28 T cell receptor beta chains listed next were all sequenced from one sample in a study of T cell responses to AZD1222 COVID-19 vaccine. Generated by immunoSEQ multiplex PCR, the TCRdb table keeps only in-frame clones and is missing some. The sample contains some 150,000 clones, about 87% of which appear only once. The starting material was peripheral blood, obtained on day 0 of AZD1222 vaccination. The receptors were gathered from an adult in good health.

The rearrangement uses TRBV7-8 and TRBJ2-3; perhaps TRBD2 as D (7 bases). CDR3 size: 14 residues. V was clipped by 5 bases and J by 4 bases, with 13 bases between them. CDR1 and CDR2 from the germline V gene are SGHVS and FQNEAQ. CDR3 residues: CASSLGGGPDTQYF. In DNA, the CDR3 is TGTGCCAGCAGCCTAGGCGGGGGCCCAGATACGCAGTATTTT.

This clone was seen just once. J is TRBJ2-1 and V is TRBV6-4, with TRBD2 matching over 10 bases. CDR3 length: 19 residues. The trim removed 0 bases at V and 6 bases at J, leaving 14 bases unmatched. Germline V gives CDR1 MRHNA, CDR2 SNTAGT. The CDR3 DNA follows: TGTGCCAGCAGTGACTCTTCAGCGGGGGGGAGAATTTTTGGCAATGAGCAGTTCTTC. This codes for CASSDSSAGGRIFGNEQFF.

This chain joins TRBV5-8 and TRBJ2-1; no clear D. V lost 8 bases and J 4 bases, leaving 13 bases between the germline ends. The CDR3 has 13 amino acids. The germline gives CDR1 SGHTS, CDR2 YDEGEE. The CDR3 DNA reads TGTGCCAGTGGGAATGGGGTTTACAATGAGCAGTTCTTC. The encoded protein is CASGNGVYNEQFF.

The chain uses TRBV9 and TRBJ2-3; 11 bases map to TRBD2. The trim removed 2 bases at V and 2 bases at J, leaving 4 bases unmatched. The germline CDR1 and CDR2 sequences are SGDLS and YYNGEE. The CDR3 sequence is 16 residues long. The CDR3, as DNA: TGTGCCAGCAGCGTCGGACTAGCGGGCTACACAGATACGCAGTATTTT. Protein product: CASSVGLAGYTDTQYF.

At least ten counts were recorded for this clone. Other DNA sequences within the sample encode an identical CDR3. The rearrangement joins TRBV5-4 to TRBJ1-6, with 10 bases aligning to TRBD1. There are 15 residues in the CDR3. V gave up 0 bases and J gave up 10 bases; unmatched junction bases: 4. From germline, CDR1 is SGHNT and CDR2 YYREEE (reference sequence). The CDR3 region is CASSLGTGGGSPLHF. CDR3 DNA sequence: TGTGCCAGCAGCTTGGGGACAGGGGGAGGGTCACCCCTCCACTTT. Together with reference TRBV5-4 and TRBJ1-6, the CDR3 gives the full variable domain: ETGVTQSPTHLIKTRGQQVTLRCSSQSGHNTVSWYQQALGQGPQFIFQYYREEENGRGNFPPRFSGLQFPNYSSELNVNALELDDSALYLCASSLGTGGGSPLHFGNGTRLTVT.

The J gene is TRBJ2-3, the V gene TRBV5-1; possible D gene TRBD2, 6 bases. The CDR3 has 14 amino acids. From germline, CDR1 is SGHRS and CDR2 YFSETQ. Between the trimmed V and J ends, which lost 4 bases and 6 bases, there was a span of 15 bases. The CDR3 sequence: CASSRDSTTDTQYF. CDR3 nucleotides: TGCGCCAGCAGCCGGGACTCCACCACCGATACGCAGTATTTT.

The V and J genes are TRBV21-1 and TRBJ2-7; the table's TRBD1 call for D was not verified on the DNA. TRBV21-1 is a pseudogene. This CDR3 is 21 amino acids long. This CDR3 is CASSKKNRVLSLDRPSYEQYF. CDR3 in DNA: TGTGCCAGCAGCAAAAAAAACAGGGTTTTGTCTCTTGATCGTCCGTCCTACGAGCAGTACTTC.

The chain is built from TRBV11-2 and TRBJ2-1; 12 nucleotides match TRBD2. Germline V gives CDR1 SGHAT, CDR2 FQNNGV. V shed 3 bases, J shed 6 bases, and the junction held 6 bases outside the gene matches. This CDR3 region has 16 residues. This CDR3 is CASSFRLAGDLNEQFF. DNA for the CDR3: TGTGCCAGCAGCTTCAGACTAGCGGGGGACCTCAATGAGCAGTTCTTC.

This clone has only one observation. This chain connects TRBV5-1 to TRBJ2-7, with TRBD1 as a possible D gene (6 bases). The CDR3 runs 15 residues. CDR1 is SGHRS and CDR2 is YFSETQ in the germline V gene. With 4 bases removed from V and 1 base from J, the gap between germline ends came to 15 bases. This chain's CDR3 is CASSNRDIASYEQYF. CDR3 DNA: TGCGCCAGCAGCAACCGGGACATAGCTTCCTACGAGCAGTACTTC.

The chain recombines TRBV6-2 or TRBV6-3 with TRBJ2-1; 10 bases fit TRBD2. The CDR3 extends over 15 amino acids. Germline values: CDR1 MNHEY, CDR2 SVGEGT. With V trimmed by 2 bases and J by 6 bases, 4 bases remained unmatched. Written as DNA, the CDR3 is TGTGCCAGCAGTTACGAAATAGCGGGGGGCAATGAGCAGTTCTTC. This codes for CASSYEIAGGNEQFF.

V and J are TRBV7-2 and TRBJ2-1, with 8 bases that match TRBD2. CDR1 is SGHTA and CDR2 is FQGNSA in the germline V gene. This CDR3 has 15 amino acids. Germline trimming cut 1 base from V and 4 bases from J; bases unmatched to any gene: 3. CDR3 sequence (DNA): TGTGCCAGCAGCTTAGAACTAGCGGAGTACAATGAGCAGTTCTTC. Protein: CASSLELAEYNEQFF.

CDR3 DNA: TGTGCCAGCAGCCCGCCAGGGGCGACTAACTATGGCTACACCTTC. Amino acids: CASSPPGATNYGYTF. This sequence joins TRBV5-6 and TRBJ1-2; D may be TRBD1 (6 bases). CDR1 and CDR2 from the germline V gene are SGHDT and YYEEEE. This CDR3 has 15 residues. Trimming left V 4 bases short and J 0 bases short, with 13 bases between.

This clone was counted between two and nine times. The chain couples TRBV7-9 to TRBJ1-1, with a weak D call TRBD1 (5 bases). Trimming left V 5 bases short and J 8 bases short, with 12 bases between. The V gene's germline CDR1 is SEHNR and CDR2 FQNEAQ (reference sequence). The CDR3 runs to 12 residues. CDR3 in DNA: TGTGCCAGCAGCATGGGACTACAAGAAGCTTTCTTT. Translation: CASSMGLQEAFF.

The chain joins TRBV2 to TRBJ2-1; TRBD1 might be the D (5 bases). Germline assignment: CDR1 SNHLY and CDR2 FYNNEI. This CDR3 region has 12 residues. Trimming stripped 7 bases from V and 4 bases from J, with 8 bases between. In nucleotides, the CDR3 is TGTGCCAGCAACGGACAATACAATGAGCAGTTCTTC. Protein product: CASNGQYNEQFF.

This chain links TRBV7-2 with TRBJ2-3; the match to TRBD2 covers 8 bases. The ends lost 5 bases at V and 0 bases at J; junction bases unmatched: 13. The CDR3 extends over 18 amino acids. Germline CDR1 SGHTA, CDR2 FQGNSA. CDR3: CASSPQPTSGSSTDTQYF. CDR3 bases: TGTGCCAGCAGCCCCCAACCTACTAGCGGCTCTAGCACAGATACGCAGTATTTT.

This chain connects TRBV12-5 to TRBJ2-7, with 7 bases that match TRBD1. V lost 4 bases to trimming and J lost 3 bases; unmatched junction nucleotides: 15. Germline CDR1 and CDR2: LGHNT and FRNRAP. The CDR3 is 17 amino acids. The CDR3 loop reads CASGSNPRQGTVYEQYF. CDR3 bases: TGTGCTAGTGGTTCTAACCCCCGACAGGGAACCGTCTACGAGCAGTACTTC.

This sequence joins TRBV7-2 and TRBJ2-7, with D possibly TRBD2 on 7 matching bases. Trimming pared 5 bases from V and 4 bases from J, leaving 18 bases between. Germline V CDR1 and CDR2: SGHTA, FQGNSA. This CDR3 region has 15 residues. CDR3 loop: CASSLGAGARYEQYF. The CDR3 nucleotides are TGTGCCAGCAGCCTAGGGGCGGGGGCGAGGTACGAGCAGTACTTC.

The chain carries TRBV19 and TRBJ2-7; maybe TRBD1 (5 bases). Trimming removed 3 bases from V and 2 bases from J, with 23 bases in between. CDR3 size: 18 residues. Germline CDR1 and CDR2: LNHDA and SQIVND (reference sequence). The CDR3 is CASSIQVNAGHETYEQYF. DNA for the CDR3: TGTGCCAGTAGTATCCAGGTAAACGCAGGGCACGAAACCTACGAGCAGTACTTC. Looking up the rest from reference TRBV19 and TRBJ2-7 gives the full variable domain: DGGITQSPKYLFRKEGQNVTLSCEQNLNHDAMYWYRQDPGQGLRLIYYSQIVNDFQKGDIAEGYSVSREKKESFPLTVTSAQKNPTAFYLCASSIQVNAGHETYEQYFGPGTRLTVT.

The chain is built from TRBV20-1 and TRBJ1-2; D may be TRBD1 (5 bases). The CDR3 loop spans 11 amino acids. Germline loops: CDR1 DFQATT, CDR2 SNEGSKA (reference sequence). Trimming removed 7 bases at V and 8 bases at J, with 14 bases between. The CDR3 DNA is TGCAGTGGACCAGGGATGGAAGGCTACACCTTC. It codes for CSGPGMEGYTF.

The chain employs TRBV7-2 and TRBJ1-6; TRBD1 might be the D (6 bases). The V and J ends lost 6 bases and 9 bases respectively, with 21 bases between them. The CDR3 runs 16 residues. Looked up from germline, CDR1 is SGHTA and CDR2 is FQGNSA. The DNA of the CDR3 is TGTGCCAGCAGTCTCGGGACACTTAGCCAAAGTTCACCCCTCCACTTT. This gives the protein CASSLGTLSQSSPLHF.

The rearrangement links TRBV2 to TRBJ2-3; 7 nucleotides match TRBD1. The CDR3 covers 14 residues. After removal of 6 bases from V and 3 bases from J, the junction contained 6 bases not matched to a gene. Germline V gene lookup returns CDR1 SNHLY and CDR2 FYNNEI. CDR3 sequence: CASRPRQGTDTQYF. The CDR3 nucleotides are TGTGCCAGCAGGCCCAGACAGGGAACAGATACGCAGTATTTT.

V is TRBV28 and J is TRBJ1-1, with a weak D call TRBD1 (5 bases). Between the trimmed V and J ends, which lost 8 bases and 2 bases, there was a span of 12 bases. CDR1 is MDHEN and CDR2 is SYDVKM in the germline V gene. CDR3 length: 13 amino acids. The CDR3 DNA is TGTGCCAGCCGCAAGGGGACCAACACTGAAGCTTTCTTT. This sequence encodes CASRKGTNTEAFF.

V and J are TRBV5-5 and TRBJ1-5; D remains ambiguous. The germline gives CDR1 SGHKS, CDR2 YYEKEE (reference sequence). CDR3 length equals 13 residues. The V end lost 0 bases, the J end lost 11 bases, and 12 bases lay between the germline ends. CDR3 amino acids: CASSLGGLVAQHF. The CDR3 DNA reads TGTGCCAGCAGCTTGGGAGGCCTCGTGGCCCAGCATTTT.

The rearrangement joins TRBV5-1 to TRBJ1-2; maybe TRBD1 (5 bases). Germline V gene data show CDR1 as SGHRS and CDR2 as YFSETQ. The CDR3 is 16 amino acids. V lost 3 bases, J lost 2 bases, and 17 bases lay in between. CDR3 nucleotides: TGCGCCAGCAGCTCCTCCTCCCAGGGAGCCAACTATGGCTACACCTTC. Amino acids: CASSSSSQGANYGYTF.

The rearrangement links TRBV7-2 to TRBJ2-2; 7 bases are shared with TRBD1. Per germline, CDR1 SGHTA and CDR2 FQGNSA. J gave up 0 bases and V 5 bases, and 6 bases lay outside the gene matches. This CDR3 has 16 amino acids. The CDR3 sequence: CASSKGQPTNTGELFF. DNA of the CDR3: TGTGCCAGCAGCAAGGGACAGCCAACGAACACCGGGGAGCTGTTTTTT.

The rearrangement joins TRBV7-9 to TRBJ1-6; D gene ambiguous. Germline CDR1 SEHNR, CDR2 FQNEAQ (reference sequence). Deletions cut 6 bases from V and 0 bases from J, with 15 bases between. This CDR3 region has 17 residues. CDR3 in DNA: TGTGCCAGCAGACCCCCTCCCCGAAGCTCCTATAATTCACCCCTCCACTTT. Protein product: CASRPPPRSSYNSPLHF.

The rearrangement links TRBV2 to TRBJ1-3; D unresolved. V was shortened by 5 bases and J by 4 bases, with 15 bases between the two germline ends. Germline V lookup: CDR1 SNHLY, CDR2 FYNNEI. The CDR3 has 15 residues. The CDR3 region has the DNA TGTGCCAGCAGTATAAACCCGGGAATAGGAAACACCATATATTTT. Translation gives CASSINPGIGNTIYF. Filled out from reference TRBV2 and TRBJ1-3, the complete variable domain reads EPEVTQTPSHQVTQMGQEVILRCVPISNHLYFYWYRQILGQKVEFLVSFYNNEISEKSEIFDDQFSVERPDGSNFTLKIRSTKLEDSAMYFCASSINPGIGNTIYFGEGSWLTVV.

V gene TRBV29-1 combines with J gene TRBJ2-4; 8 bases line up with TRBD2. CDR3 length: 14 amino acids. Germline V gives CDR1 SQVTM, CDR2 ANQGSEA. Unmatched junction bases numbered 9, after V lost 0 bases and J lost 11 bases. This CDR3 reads CSVEDGTSGPVQYF. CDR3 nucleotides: TGCAGCGTTGAAGATGGTACTAGCGGTCCGGTTCAGTACTTC. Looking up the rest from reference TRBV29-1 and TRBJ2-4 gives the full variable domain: SAVISQKPSRDICQRGTSLTIQCQVDSQVTMMFWYRQQPGQSLTLIATANQGSEATYESGFVIDKFPISRPNLTFSTLTVSNMSPEDSSIYLCSVEDGTSGPVQYFGAGTRLSVL.